This entry lists 14 T cell receptor beta chains sequenced from one sample in a study of T cells in Graves' hyperthyroidism and ophthalmopathy. Amplification yielded TCR beta CDR3 regions, with RNA transcripts as the source. HTBI primers were the set used in a first-round RT-PCR of the TCR CDR3. One entry per CDR3 protein, called by TCRdb with MiXCR from the multiplex PCR reads. The sample comprises roughly 750,000 distinct CDR3 sequences, less than 20% of which are singletons, and roughly 8% rests with the top ten. Source material: blood. Receptors were obtained from a man aged 18 to 30 with Graves' hyperthyroidism.

This clonotype turned up a few times. The genes are TRBV19 and TRBJ2-3; D ambiguous. With 0 bases removed from V and 5 bases from J, the gap between germline ends came to 6 bases. Germline loops: CDR1 LNHDA, CDR2 SQIVND (reference sequence). The CDR3 extends over 13 amino acids. This CDR3 reads CASSIDLLDTQYF. In DNA form, the CDR3 reads TGTGCCAGTAGTATAGACCTACTAGATACGCAGTATTTT.

This clonotype was observed at least ten times. The rearrangement joins TRBV30 to TRBJ2-7; D is tentatively TRBD1 or TRBD2 (6 bases each). Germline V gene sequence: CDR1 GTSNPN, CDR2 SVGIG (reference sequence). Between the trimmed V and J ends, which lost 5 bases and 4 bases, there was a span of 15 bases. The CDR3 has 13 residues. In DNA form, the CDR3 reads TGTGCCTGGTCAAAGGGGGGCGGTTACGAGCAGTACTTC. It is translated as CAWSKGGGYEQYF.

This chain connects TRBV11-2 to TRBJ2-5, with 8 nucleotides matching TRBD2. Germline CDR1 is SGHAT and CDR2 is FQNNGV. The CDR3 extends over 17 amino acids. After removal of 4 bases from V and 4 bases from J, the junction contained 14 bases not matched to a gene. The CDR3 loop is CASSSWIRLAGSETQYF. For the CDR3, the DNA is TGTGCCAGCAGCTCCTGGATTAGGCTAGCGGGCTCAGAGACCCAGTACTTC. Variable domain in full (rest from reference TRBV11-2 and TRBJ2-5): EAGVAQSPRYKIIEKRQSVAFWCNPISGHATLYWYQQILGQGPKLLIQFQNNGVVDDSQLPKDRFSAERLKGVDSTLKIQPAKLEDSAVYLCASSSWIRLAGSETQYFGPGTRLLVL.

V gene TRBV6-2 or TRBV6-3 combines with J gene TRBJ2-4; D possibly uses TRBD1 or TRBD2 (5 bases each). CDR3 length: 18 residues. The ends were cut back, 4 bases at V and 0 bases at J, with 19 bases in the middle. Germline assignment: CDR1 MNHEY and CDR2 SVGEGT. CDR3: CASSWGPRPILAKNIQYF. The DNA of the CDR3 is TGTGCCAGCAGTTGGGGACCGAGACCCATCCTAGCCAAAAACATTCAGTACTTC.

This clonotype was seen repeatedly, ten times or more. V and J are TRBV20-1 and TRBJ1-1; D is undetermined. Trimming shortened V by 0 bases and J by 2 bases, and 10 bases separated the two germline ends. The germline V gene has CDR1 DFQATT and CDR2 SNEGSKA (reference sequence). The CDR3 covers 14 residues. CDR3 protein: CSARDRRGNTEAFF. In DNA, the CDR3 is TGCAGTGCTAGAGATCGTCGCGGCAACACTGAAGCTTTCTTT.

The chain is built from TRBV12-5 and TRBJ2-1; 9 nucleotides align to TRBD2. This CDR3 has 12 residues. V was pared by 7 bases and J by 8 bases, with 3 bases of the junction left unmatched. CDR1 is LGHNT and CDR2 is FRNRAP in the germline V gene. The DNA of the CDR3 is TGTGCTAGTGAGGGGACTAGCTATGAGCAGTTCTTC. As protein: CASEGTSYEQFF.

V and J are TRBV15 and TRBJ1-2; 8 bases fit TRBD1. CDR1 and CDR2 (germline): LNHNV, YYDKDF (reference sequence). V dropped 5 bases and J dropped 2; count of bases not matched to a gene: 10. This CDR3 has 16 residues. CDR3 sequence reads: CATSGGRGLGNYGYTF. The CDR3 DNA reads as TGTGCCACCAGCGGGGGCAGGGGGCTGGGGAACTATGGCTACACCTTC.

J is TRBJ2-7 and V is TRBV7-2, with D possibly being TRBD2 (5 bases). Trimming pared 4 bases from V and 4 bases from J, leaving 11 bases between. Germline V gives CDR1 SGHTA, CDR2 FQGNSA. The CDR3 is made up of 13 amino acids. Here the CDR3 reads CASSSWTDYEQYF. The CDR3 nucleotides are TGTGCCAGCAGCTCATGGACTGATTACGAGCAGTACTTC.

This clonotype has more than one count but fewer than ten. The rearrangement links TRBV12-5 to TRBJ1-1, with D possibly matching TRBD1 (6 bases). The V gene's germline CDR1 is LGHNT and CDR2 FRNRAP. V was pared by 6 bases and J by 3 bases, with 20 bases between. The CDR3 extends over 16 amino acids. In nucleotides, the CDR3 is TGTGCTAGTGGGCGGACCCAGGGGTCGGGAGACACTGAAGCTTTCTTT. Protein sequence: CASGRTQGSGDTEAFF.

The V call is TRBV9, the J call TRBJ2-4; D is perhaps TRBD2 (5 bases). Germline V CDR1 and CDR2: SGDLS, YYNGEE. V was pared by 0 bases and J by 10 bases, with 11 bases between. The CDR3 is 13 residues long. Here the CDR3 reads CASSVDGGGIQYF. Written as DNA, the CDR3 is TGTGCCAGCAGCGTAGATGGAGGCGGGATTCAGTACTTC.

This clonotype was seen only once. The CDR3 end shows no conserved phenylalanine or tryptophan, and so a read error is likely. The chain is built from TRBV7-9 and TRBJ2-2, with TRBD2 identical over 12 bases. CDR3 size: 17 residues. V was clipped by 5 bases and J by 1 base; unmatched bases: 5. Germline-derived CDR1 and CDR2 are SEHNR and FQNEAQ (reference sequence). CDR3 loop: CASSPEGLAGNTGELFS. The CDR3 DNA follows: TGTGCCAGCAGCCCTGAGGGACTAGCGGGGAACACCGGGGAGCTGTTTTCT.

This clonotype showed up just a few times. The chain has TRBV5-1 and TRBJ2-7; 7 bases are a match to TRBD1. The CDR3 contains 15 residues. The trim removed 4 bases at V and 3 bases at J, leaving 10 bases unmatched. Germline loops: CDR1 SGHRS, CDR2 YFSETQ. CDR3 residues: CASSPLTTGLYEQYF. CDR3 coding DNA: TGCGCCAGCAGCCCCCTCACGACAGGGCTCTACGAGCAGTACTTC.

This clonotype was observed many times. V usage is TRBV6-1 and J usage is TRBJ2-7; TRBD1 matches 7 bases. The CDR3 length is 13 residues. V was clipped by 6 bases and J by 0 bases; unmatched bases: 2. Germline CDR1 and CDR2: MNHNS and SASEGT. This CDR3 reads CASSRTGSYEQYF. The CDR3 nucleotides are TGTGCCAGCAGCAGGACAGGCTCCTACGAGCAGTACTTC.

The sample holds a few counts of this clonotype. V is TRBV7-2 and J is TRBJ2-5; D is unclear. Trimming shortened V by 5 bases and J by 5 bases, and 18 bases separated the two germline ends. Germline V lookup: CDR1 SGHTA, CDR2 FQGNSA. The CDR3 loop spans 15 amino acids. The CDR3 region is CASSLKLSPWETQYF. The DNA of the CDR3 is TGTGCCAGCAGCCTAAAATTGAGTCCGTGGGAGACCCAGTACTTC.